This TCR gamma chain was captured in a study of γδ T cells in repeated Plasmodium falciparum infection. Study in general: Four controlled malaria infections with P. falciparum NF54 spanned about 600 days. Sampling occurred at baseline, pre-infection for selected infections, and 21 days post-infection. Study conclusions and caveats: Malian children's Vdelta2-negative repertoires appeared more expanded and less diverse than Australians'. Repeated controlled infections reportedly drove waves of new clonotype selection in Vdelta2-negative, mostly Vdelta1+, gammadelta repertoires.

Bulk repertoires came from Vgamma9/Vdelta2+ or Vdelta2-negative gammadelta T cells flow-sorted from PBMC. TCRdb re-called the multiplex PCR reads with CATT. The data hold about 30,000 gamma-chain clones, with over 1.1% observed a single time. A word on this clone: Antigen: not known. TCRdb lists the protein of a much larger clone for this DNA, which differs at residue 3, so this is likely a read error; the protein given here is translated from the DNA itself.

The CDR3 consists of 17 residues. CDR1 and CDR2 (germline): GITISATS, ISYDGTV (reference sequence). Material: gamma-delta T cells from blood. The gene calls are TRGV9 and TRGJP. The J gene, left out of TCRdb, was set here by checking the DNA against germline. This TCR was recovered from a pool of human donors (malaria-infected and uninfected, not separated). DNA of the CDR3: TGTGCCTCGTGGGAGGTGTTACAAGAGTTGGGCAAAAAAATCAAGGTATTT. Translated, it gives CASWEVLQELGKKIKVF.